This TCR beta chain is from a study of blood T cell repertoires in COVID-19. Here immunoSEQ multiplex PCR was the method, and the copy in TCRdb shows in-frame clones only, minus some. The sample holds around 400,000 clones, about 87% seen once. Germline values: CDR1 MDHEN, CDR2 SYDVKM. The ends were cut back, 6 bases at V and 6 bases at J, with 15 bases in the middle. The CDR3 covers 14 residues. The TCR was taken from an older woman with COVID-19, enrolled during active disease. Sequenced input: peripheral blood. The chain joins TRBV28 to TRBJ1-5; no clear D. CDR3 bases: TGTGCCAGCAGGATTACCGTGGGGAGTCAGCCCCAGCATTTT. It codes for CASRITVGSQPQHF. The full variable domain, rest sourced from reference TRBV28 and TRBJ1-5, is DVKVTQSSRYLVKRTGEKVFLECVQDMDHENMFWYRQDPGLGLRLIYFSYDVKMKEKGDIPEGYSVSREKKERFSLILESASTNQTSMYLCASRITVGSQPQHFGDGTRLSIL.